This is a list of T cell receptor beta chains from one sample in a study of OX40 agonist ivuxolimab in advanced cancers. This table comes from immunoSEQ multiplex PCR, and its TCRdb copy is limited to in-frame clones, with some not included. Of under 100,000 clones in the sample, approximately 89% were seen once. Sequenced here: CD4+ or CD8+ T cells sorted from blood, sampled in a trial of the OX40 agonist ivuxolimab. Receptor source: an adult with an advanced solid tumor such as melanoma, head and neck, liver or kidney cancer. The CDR3 runs from the conserved cysteine through the conserved F or W. The D gene is left open where the match is weak. Part of the rows lack a size; the others show once, few, many or a class for expanded clones.

V	size	J	D	CDR3	DNA
TRBV9	-	TRBJ2-3	-	CASSGSTPPRDTQYF	TGTGCCAGCAGCGGAAGCACCCCACCCAGGGATACGCAGTATTTT
TRBV5-1	-	TRBJ2-1	-	CASSLPGTYNEQFF	TGCGCCAGCAGCTTACCGGGCACCTACAATGAGCAGTTCTTC
TRBV29-1	-	TRBJ2-7	-	CSVWVAKSYEQYF	TGCAGCGTTTGGGTAGCGAAATCTTACGAGCAGTACTTC
TRBV18	-	TRBJ2-1	-	CASSPEQGKGEEQFF	TGTGCCAGCTCACCAGAACAGGGCAAGGGAGAGGAGCAGTTCTTC
TRBV6-5	-	TRBJ1-5	-	CASSYSKNQPQHF	TGTGCCAGCAGTTACTCGAAAAATCAGCCCCAGCATTTT
TRBV5-4	-	TRBJ1-1	-	CASSLDSWQTEAFF	TGTGCCAGCAGCTTGGATTCTTGGCAGACTGAAGCTTTCTTT
TRBV30	-	TRBJ2-1	-	CAWVFRGGRLEQFF	TGTGCCTGGGTTTTTCGCGGGGGCCGGTTAGAGCAGTTCTTC
TRBV6-5	-	TRBJ1-1	-	CASSKQGLGTEAFF	TGTGCCAGCAGTAAACAGGGTCTCGGCACTGAAGCTTTCTTT
TRBV2	-	TRBJ2-5	-	CASSAPLGTQYF	TGTGCCAGCAGCGCCCCACTCGGGACCCAGTACTTC
TRBV6-1	many	TRBJ2-7	TRBD2	CASSPTRSGGHEQYF	TGTGCCAGCAGTCCCACCAGGAGCGGGGGCCACGAGCAGTACTTC
TRBV6-4	-	TRBJ2-2	-	CASSETANTGELFF	TGTGCCAGCAGTGAAACTGCAAACACCGGGGAGCTGTTTTTT
TRBV23-1	-	TRBJ1-2	TRBD1	CASSQSVPSGTGGARRDGYTF	TGCGCCAGCAGTCAATCGGTGCCTTCAGGGACAGGGGGCGCGCGAAGGGATGGCTACACCTTC
TRBV29-1	once	TRBJ1-1	-	CSARDIMNTEAFF	TGCAGCGCCAGGGATATCATGAACACTGAAGCTTTCTTT
TRBV29-1	-	TRBJ2-5	TRBD2	CSVVYSGGQRETQYF	TGCAGCGTTGTCTATAGCGGGGGACAGCGGGAGACCCAGTACTTC
TRBV6-1	-	TRBJ1-5	TRBD1	CATCKEGAWYQPQHF	TGTGCCACCTGTAAGGAGGGGGCCTGGTATCAGCCCCAGCATTTT
TRBV5-6	-	TRBJ1-4	-	CASSNRGNEKLFF	TGTGCCAGCAGCAATCGAGGGAATGAAAAACTGTTTTTT
TRBV19	-	TRBJ1-2	TRBD1	CASSMELRTGVYGYTF	TGTGCCAGTAGTATGGAGTTACGGACAGGGGTCTATGGCTACACCTTC
TRBV27	-	TRBJ2-1	TRBD2	CACGLAGRNEQFF	TGTGCCTGTGGACTAGCGGGAAGGAATGAGCAGTTCTTC
TRBV6-4	-	TRBJ2-1	-	CASSDGGLRQFF	TGTGCCAGCAGTGACGGCGGGCTAAGGCAGTTCTTC
TRBV4-3	-	TRBJ2-5	-	CASSQEFQETQYF	TGCGCCAGCAGCCAAGAATTCCAAGAGACCCAGTACTTC
TRBV7-3	-	TRBJ2-2	TRBD1	CASSPGTGRIGELFF	TGTGCCAGCAGCCCCGGGACAGGGAGGATCGGGGAGCTGTTTTTT
TRBV27	-	TRBJ2-7	-	CASSSVTYEQYF	TGTGCCAGCAGTTCTGTTACCTACGAGCAGTACTTC
TRBV5-1	-	TRBJ2-7	TRBD1	CASSTGTGIPYEQYF	TGCGCCAGCAGCACCGGGACAGGGATACCCTACGAGCAGTACTTC
TRBV9	-	TRBJ2-7	TRBD2	CASSRAGGSSYEQYF	TGTGCCAGCAGCAGAGCGGGGGGTAGCTCCTACGAGCAGTACTTC
TRBV7-8	few	TRBJ1-6	-	CASSPTDGASPLHF	TGTGCCAGCAGCCCAACCGATGGCGCTTCACCCCTCCACTTT
TRBV15	-	TRBJ2-4	-	CATSREWGAKNIQYF	TGTGCCACCAGCAGAGAATGGGGTGCCAAAAACATTCAGTACTTC
TRBV9	-	TRBJ1-2	TRBD1	CASNKGQGLNYGYTF	TGTGCCAGCAACAAGGGACAGGGTCTTAACTATGGCTACACCTTC
TRBV7-2	-	TRBJ1-2	-	CASTTEDYGYTF	TGTGCCAGCACAACAGAAGACTATGGCTACACCTTC
TRBV9	-	TRBJ1-1	-	CASSVQGDTEAFF	TGTGCCAGCAGCGTACAGGGCGACACTGAAGCTTTCTTT
TRBV9	-	TRBJ2-1	TRBD1	CASSVAGGGNEQFF	TGTGCCAGCAGCGTAGCAGGGGGCGGAAATGAGCAGTTCTTC
TRBV9	-	TRBJ1-4	-	CASSLSTANEKLFF	TGTGCCAGCAGCCTTTCAACAGCTAATGAAAAACTGTTTTTT
TRBV12-5	-	TRBJ2-7	-	CASGLVEYRDSAYEQYF	TGTGCTAGTGGTTTGGTGGAGTACCGTGACAGTGCCTACGAGCAGTACTTC
TRBV28	-	TRBJ2-5	TRBD2	CASSLAGRETQYF	TGTGCCAGCAGTCTAGCGGGTAGGGAGACCCAGTACTTC
TRBV5-1	-	TRBJ2-1	-	CASSPGTLVNEQFF	TGCGCCAGCAGCCCTGGGACTTTGGTAAATGAGCAGTTCTTC
TRBV19	-	TRBJ1-1	TRBD1	CASSPGDRVNTEAFF	TGTGCCAGTAGTCCAGGGGACAGAGTGAACACTGAAGCTTTCTTT
TRBV7-9	-	TRBJ2-6	-	CASSLAAGTGANVLTF	TGTGCCAGCAGCTTAGCGGCGGGCACTGGGGCCAACGTCCTGACTTTC